The 13 T cell receptor beta chains reported below all come from one sample, sequenced in a study of identical twins. A single record per CDR3 protein comes from TCRdb applying MiXCR to the 5' RACE reads. The sample consists of more than 1.5 million distinct CDR3 sequences, under 35% of them appearing once. Sequenced: cord blood. These receptors all stem from a newborn girl in good health.

V and J are TRBV20-1 and TRBJ1-4; no definite D call. The germline CDR1 and CDR2 sequences are DFQATT and SNEGSKA (reference sequence). V gave up 5 bases and J gave up 8 bases, with 24 bases separating them. The CDR3 length is 16 residues. This CDR3 reads CSASDDIPHSEEKLFF. As DNA, the CDR3 is TGCAGTGCTTCTGATGATATCCCTCACTCGGAGGAAAAACTGTTTTTT.

The DNA of the CDR3 is TGTGCCAGCTCAAAGGACAGGAACACCGGGGAGCTGTTTTTT. It yields the protein CASSKDRNTGELFF. The chain is built from TRBV2 and TRBJ2-2; TRBD1 is a possible D gene (6 bases). V was clipped by 8 bases and J by 1 base, with 11 bases between them. The CDR3 totals 14 residues. Germline CDR1 reads SNHLY; CDR2 reads FYNNEI.

This clonotype was picked up a small number of times. The chain joins TRBV10-3 to TRBJ1-6; the D gene is possibly TRBD1 (5 bases). Germline loops: CDR1 ENHRY, CDR2 SYGVKD. V lost 3 bases and J 10 bases, leaving 16 bases between the germline ends. The CDR3 is 15 residues long. The DNA for the CDR3 is TGTGCCATCAGTGACCGGGCAGGGAGTCACTCACCCCTCCACTTT. Its translation: CAISDRAGSHSPLHF.

This clonotype has a count of ten or more. The chain couples TRBV27 to TRBJ2-3; no clear D gene. The germline V gene encodes CDR1 MNHEY and CDR2 SMNVEV (reference sequence). This CDR3 region has 14 residues. Trimming stripped 4 bases from V and 1 base from J, with 9 bases between. The CDR3 spells CASSSGEGTDTQYF. The CDR3 nucleotides read TGTGCCAGCAGTTCTGGTGAAGGCACAGATACGCAGTATTTT.

This clonotype was counted at least ten times. This sequence joins TRBV12-3 or TRBV12-4 and TRBJ1-2, with TRBD1 as a possible D gene (5 bases). V was clipped by 0 bases and J by 5 bases, with 13 bases between them. The CDR3 extends over 15 amino acids. In DNA form, the CDR3 reads TGTGCCAGCAGTTTAGCGGGGACCCTCCCTTATGGCTACACCTTC. Encoded protein: CASSLAGTLPYGYTF.

The rearrangement uses TRBV6-2 or TRBV6-3 and TRBJ2-5; D possibly corresponds to TRBD2 (6 bases). The germline V gene has CDR1 MNHEY and CDR2 SVGEGT. V lost 2 bases to trimming and J lost 4 bases, with 14 bases between them. CDR3 length equals 15 residues. CDR3 sequence reads: CASSYRGREIETQYF. In DNA form, the CDR3 reads TGTGCCAGCAGTTACAGAGGGCGGGAAATAGAGACCCAGTACTTC.

Many counts were recorded for this clonotype. The genes are TRBV7-2 and TRBJ2-1, with D uncertain. The CDR3 contains 14 residues. V was pared by 1 base and J by 4 bases, with 8 bases between. Germline V gene lookup returns CDR1 SGHTA and CDR2 FQGNSA. The CDR3 region has the DNA TGTGCCAGCAGCTTAGATGGGCGGTACAATGAGCAGTTCTTC. This encodes CASSLDGRYNEQFF.

The rearrangement uses TRBV5-1 and TRBJ2-3; D is uncertain. With 1 base removed from V and 8 bases from J, the gap between germline ends came to 14 bases. This CDR3 contains 14 residues. Germline lookup yields CDR1 SGHRS and CDR2 YFSETQ. The CDR3 bases are TGCGCCAGCAGCTTGAGGTACACAGATATTACGCAGTATTTT. This encodes CASSLRYTDITQYF.

The chain couples TRBV5-1 to TRBJ1-1; 11 nucleotides match TRBD1. The CDR3 is 16 residues long. The germline V gene has CDR1 SGHRS and CDR2 YFSETQ. J lost 5 bases, V lost 7 bases, and 13 bases had no gene match. Here the CDR3 DNA reads TGCGCCAGCGGGATCGGACAGGGGGCTTACCAAACTGAAGCTTTCTTT. Translating gives CASGIGQGAYQTEAFF.

V and J are TRBV3-1 and TRBJ1-6, with D unclear. V lost 3 bases and J 0 bases, leaving 12 bases between the germline ends. Looked up from germline, CDR1 is LGHDT and CDR2 is YNNKEL (reference sequence). The CDR3 spans 17 residues. The CDR3 DNA sequence: TGTGCCAGCAGCCACCTTATTTCCAACTCCTATAATTCACCCCTCCACTTT. This encodes CASSHLISNSYNSPLHF.

The chain links TRBV5-1 to TRBJ1-6; the D gene is possibly TRBD1 (5 bases). Trimming stripped 2 bases from V and 4 bases from J, with 10 bases between. The CDR3 has 15 residues. CDR1 is SGHRS and CDR2 is YFSETQ in the germline V gene. CDR3 region: CASSLISGYNSPLHF. The CDR3 coding sequence is TGCGCCAGCAGCTTAATCTCAGGGTATAATTCACCCCTCCACTTT.

This rearrangement joins TRBV2 to TRBJ2-5; 8 bases map to TRBD2. V gave up 6 bases and J gave up 11 bases; unmatched junction bases: 14. There are 14 residues in the CDR3. Germline V gene lookup returns CDR1 SNHLY and CDR2 FYNNEI. This chain's CDR3 is CASSGLAPLSEQYF. The CDR3 DNA reads as TGTGCCAGCAGCGGACTAGCTCCCCTGTCGGAGCAGTACTTC.

With respect to this clonotype: The junction does not match germline at one end; this may be a read error. J is TRBJ2-3 and V is TRBV5-1; D is perhaps TRBD2 (5 bases). The CDR3 covers 13 residues. CDR1 SGHRS and CDR2 YFSETQ come from the germline V gene. The CDR3 region is CAGSLALVDTQYF. The CDR3 bases are TGCGCCGGCAGCTTGGCACTAGTGGATACGCAGTATTTT.